This record looks at one T cell receptor beta chain sequence and its context. This clonotype was seen only once. The clone's antigen remains unknown. Base-call qualities are not available, and no considerably larger clone is one nucleotide away. The method was RACE. Sequenced using a NextSeq 500. During library preparation, unique molecular identifiers were attached to individual cDNA molecules so that TCRs could be counted quantitatively and reproducibly. Both TCR alpha and TCR beta chains were sequenced from each blood RNA sample. In the paper's pipeline: A median of approximately 100,000 TCRs per sample was observed, with a range of about 23,224 to 690,600. The Decombinator software suite was used to annotate V, J and CDR3 in the TCR reads. Every sample was subsampled to the same number of TCRs (28,000) for the PS versus PT1 abundance plots. TCRs were defined as expanded if absent before sensitization and observed at least eight times at the 2-week time point. TCRdb took the public reads, trimmed them with fastp at Q25, ran MiXCR for clone calling and kept in-frame beta chains. Rows with a matching CDR3 protein are joined into one entry that keeps the most common DNA and genes. These V and J calls originate from TCRdb's pipeline instead of the authors' own analysis. The sample profile shows 95,000 to 150,000 distinct CDR3 sequences; around 15% of them were found once. The ten largest clones take up around 0.99% of the sample.

There are 13 amino acids in the CDR3, from cysteine to phenylalanine inclusive. Only CDR3 DNA remains: 39 bases, in frame from the first base. The germline V gene gives CDR1 as SGHVS and CDR2 as FNYEAQ. The junction shows trimming of 1 base on V and 5 bases on J, plus 8 bases between the germline ends. This sample is part of a study of human T cells and chemical hapten exposure listed by TCRdb under 2021. Study-level background: For sensitization, 2% DPC in acetone was applied to a 2 cm by 2 cm area of upper inner arm skin. Blood was sampled from patients pre-sensitization (week 0) and at 2, 6 and about 24 weeks after DPC sensitization. For TCR sequencing, blood came from 25 to 35 alopecia patients at anywhere from one to four time points (pre-sensitization, 2, 6 and 24 weeks). In alopecia patients, the study followed how the peripheral blood TCR repertoire changed in vivo over primary and secondary sensitization to diphenylcyclopropenone (DPC), a hapten. Throughout the study period of about 22 weeks, patients also received therapeutic DPC doses to the scalp every week. Patch tests used Finn chambers with 0.01% DPC on the upper back, scored after 6 days by International Contact Dermatitis Research Group standards. Libraries were pooled for sequencing, and variation in per-sample TCR yields was attributed mainly to small differences in library volumes within the pool. Alopecia areata with under or over 50% scalp involvement, alopecia totalis and alopecia universalis were represented in the patient cohort, which was mostly female.

What the authors observed across the whole study: Significantly more large CDR3 similarity clusters were formed by expanded TCRs than by pre-sensitization or healthy control sets, consistent with antigen-driven responses. Repeated subsampling changed both the strength of the expansion versus patch-test correlation and the threshold at which the correlation became significant. Patch test score was positively correlated with the number of PT1 expanded TCRs, with significance at thresholds 8, 16 and 32 but not at 4. Because all patients had alopecia, a presumed autoimmune disease, the immune response of the patients might differ from that of healthy individuals. DPC sensitization did not change how many TCRs were above 1 in 1000 frequency, and no evidence was found of alterations in global repertoire structure.

The label giving this sample's time point can be read as: patch test 1, 2 weeks after DPC sensitization. The treatment or condition label for this specimen denotes: therapeutic diphenylcyclopropenone sensitization with weekly scalp DPC. At each patch-test visit, blood was drawn before the patch test was applied. To be eligible, patients had to be aged 18 to 70, diagnosed with alopecia and judged suitable for DPC therapy, while pregnant patients were excluded. Total RNA was extracted from unfractionated whole blood that had been collected in Tempus Blood RNA tubes. The sequenced sample was whole blood, obtained in connection with sensitization to the hapten diphenylcyclopropenone (DPC). The sequence joins TRBV7-6 to TRBJ2-5, with no reliable assignment of the D segment. This clonotype was obtained from a man between 18 and 35 years old with alopecia areata. Some clones in this sample may be carry-over from other donors' samples. This receptor has the CDR3 CASSLEIRETQYF. The sequenced DNA is TGTGCCAGCAGCTTAGAGATCCGTGAGACCCAGTACTTC.